The clone carrying this T cell receptor (beta chain) was seen only a few times. The sample comes from a study of blood T cell repertoires in COVID-19. Assay: immunoSEQ multiplex PCR; the TCRdb copy retains only in-frame clones and omits some. The sample contains about 130,000 clones, approximately 77% of which appear only once. Germline values: CDR1 LNHDA, CDR2 SQIVND (reference sequence). With V trimmed by 5 bases and J by 4 bases, 11 bases remained unmatched. The CDR3 has 16 amino acids. Material for sequencing was peripheral blood. The chain is built from TRBV19 and TRBJ1-3, with 7 bases aligning to TRBD1. The origin of this receptor is a man older than 75 with acute or convalescent COVID-19. The chain's CDR3 is CASSVGTATFGNTIYF. The DNA of the CDR3 is TGTGCCAGTAGTGTCGGGACAGCAACTTTCGGAAACACCATATATTTT.